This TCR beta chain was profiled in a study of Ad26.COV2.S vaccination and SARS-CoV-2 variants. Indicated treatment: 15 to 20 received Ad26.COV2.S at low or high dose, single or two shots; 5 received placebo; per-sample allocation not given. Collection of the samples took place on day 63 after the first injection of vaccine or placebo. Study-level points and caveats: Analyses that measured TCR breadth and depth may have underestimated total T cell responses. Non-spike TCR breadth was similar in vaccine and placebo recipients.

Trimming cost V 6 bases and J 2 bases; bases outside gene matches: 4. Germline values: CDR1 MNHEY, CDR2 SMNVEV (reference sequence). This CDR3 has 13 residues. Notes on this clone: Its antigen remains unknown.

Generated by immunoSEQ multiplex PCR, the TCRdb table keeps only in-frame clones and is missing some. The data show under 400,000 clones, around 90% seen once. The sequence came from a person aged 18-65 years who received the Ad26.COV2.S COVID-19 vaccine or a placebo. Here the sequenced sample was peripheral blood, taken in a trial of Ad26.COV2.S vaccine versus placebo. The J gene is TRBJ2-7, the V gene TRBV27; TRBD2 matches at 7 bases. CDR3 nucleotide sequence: TGTGCCAGCAGCCCCCGGGGGGCCTACGAGCAGTACTTC. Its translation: CASSPRGAYEQYF.